This entry is about one TCR beta chain. The sample belongs to a study of shared clonotypes between healthy human individuals. Germline assignment: CDR1 MNHNY and CDR2 SVGAGI (reference sequence). Trimming stripped 1 base from V and 1 base from J, with 2 bases between. This CDR3 contains 13 residues. This table comes from immunoSEQ multiplex PCR, and its TCRdb copy is limited to in-frame clones, with some not included. The table records about 1,500,000 clones, roughly 95% of them present only once. Sequencing used naive CD4+ T cells sorted from blood. Subset in this sample: CD45RA+ positively selected. The receptor comes from a young man in good health. The chain is built from TRBV6-6 and TRBJ1-3; unclear D gene. The CDR3 spells CASSYFSGNTIYF. In nucleotides, the CDR3 is TGTGCCAGCAGTTACTTTTCTGGAAACACCATATATTTT.